The 8 T cell receptor beta chains presented below share a single source sample, sequenced in a study of blood T cell repertoires in COVID-19. This table comes from immunoSEQ multiplex PCR, and its TCRdb copy is limited to in-frame clones, with some not included. The table has 200,000 to 300,000 clones, approximately 90% seen once; the top ten hold about 2.3%. Sequencing input: PBMCs or T cells enriched from blood (not recorded which). These receptors all stem from a middle-aged woman with acute COVID-19.

This clone was counted between two and nine times. The chain couples TRBV6-2 or TRBV6-3 to TRBJ2-7, with 7 positions matching TRBD1. Looked up from germline, CDR1 is MNHEY and CDR2 is SVGEGT. The V segment lost 0 bases and the J segment 3 bases; nucleotides outside the gene matches: 8. The CDR3 runs 16 residues. This CDR3 reads CASSYSRAGGLYEQYF. As DNA, the CDR3 is TGTGCCAGCAGTTACTCCCGGGCAGGGGGTCTCTACGAGCAGTACTTC.

The gene calls are TRBV19 and TRBJ1-2, with D possibly matching TRBD1 (6 bases). V gave up 3 bases and J gave up 7 bases, with 12 bases separating them. There are 13 residues in the CDR3. Germline CDR1 LNHDA, CDR2 SQIVND (reference sequence). Here the CDR3 reads CASSMGRGSGYTF. As DNA, the CDR3 is TGTGCCAGTAGTATGGGCAGGGGCAGTGGCTACACCTTC.

This rearrangement joins TRBV15 to TRBJ1-5; 7 bases align to TRBD1. The CDR3 has 14 residues. J lost 5 bases, V lost 1 base, and 2 bases had no gene match. CDR1 and CDR2 from the germline V gene are LNHNV and YYDKDF (reference sequence). The CDR3 bases are TGTGCCACCAGCAGAGCTGACAGGGATCAGCCCCAGCATTTT. The encoded protein is CATSRADRDQPQHF.

This chain connects TRBV6-5 to TRBJ1-5; perhaps TRBD1 as D (5 bases). V was cut by 8 bases and J by 6 bases, with 17 bases left in between. The CDR3 totals 14 residues. Germline V gives CDR1 MNHEY, CDR2 SVGAGI. CDR3 nucleotides: TGTGCCAGCCAGGGACGGGGGATGGGTCAGCCCCAGCATTTT. Protein: CASQGRGMGQPQHF.

This chain connects TRBV5-4 to TRBJ1-2; D not certain. Germline V gene lookup returns CDR1 SGHNT and CDR2 YYREEE (reference sequence). The V and J ends lost 4 bases and 6 bases respectively, with 16 bases between them. There are 14 residues in the CDR3. The CDR3 coding sequence is TGTGCCAGCAGCCGGCTACTAAGCTTAGATGGCTACACCTTC. Encoded protein: CASSRLLSLDGYTF.

This clone occurred once. The V gene is TRBV18, the J gene TRBJ1-1; no clear D. Germline V CDR1 and CDR2: KGHSH, LQKENI. V was cut by 3 bases and J by 3 bases, with 14 bases left in between. The CDR3 has 15 amino acids. CDR3 protein: CASSPLVETYTEAFF. The CDR3 DNA follows: TGTGCCAGCTCACCGCTGGTGGAGACCTACACTGAAGCTTTCTTT.

The count of this clone is one. This chain links TRBV7-2 with TRBJ2-1, with 14 positions matching TRBD2. The CDR3 is 17 amino acids. The V gene end was trimmed by 3 bases and the J gene end by 8 bases; junction bases not matched to a gene: 9. Germline V lookup: CDR1 SGHTA, CDR2 FQGNSA. CDR3 sequence: CASSFTAGTSGSYEQFF. As DNA, the CDR3 is TGTGCCAGCAGCTTTACCGCCGGGACTAGCGGGAGCTATGAGCAGTTCTTC.

This chain links TRBV7-9 with TRBJ2-4; 7 bases agree with TRBD1. After removal of 4 bases from V and 0 bases from J, the junction contained 6 bases not matched to a gene. Germline V gene sequence: CDR1 SEHNR, CDR2 FQNEAQ (reference sequence). This CDR3 has 16 residues. The CDR3 loop reads CASSSLRDRAKNIQYF. The CDR3 bases are TGTGCCAGCAGCTCGCTCCGGGACAGAGCCAAAAACATTCAGTACTTC. Combining the CDR3 with reference TRBV7-9 and TRBJ2-4 gives the whole variable domain DTGVSQNPRHKITKRGQNVTFRCDPISEHNRLYWYRQTLGQGPEFLTYFQNEAQLEKSRLLSDRFSAERPKGSFSTLEIQRTEQGDSAMYLCASSSLRDRAKNIQYFGAGTRLSVL.